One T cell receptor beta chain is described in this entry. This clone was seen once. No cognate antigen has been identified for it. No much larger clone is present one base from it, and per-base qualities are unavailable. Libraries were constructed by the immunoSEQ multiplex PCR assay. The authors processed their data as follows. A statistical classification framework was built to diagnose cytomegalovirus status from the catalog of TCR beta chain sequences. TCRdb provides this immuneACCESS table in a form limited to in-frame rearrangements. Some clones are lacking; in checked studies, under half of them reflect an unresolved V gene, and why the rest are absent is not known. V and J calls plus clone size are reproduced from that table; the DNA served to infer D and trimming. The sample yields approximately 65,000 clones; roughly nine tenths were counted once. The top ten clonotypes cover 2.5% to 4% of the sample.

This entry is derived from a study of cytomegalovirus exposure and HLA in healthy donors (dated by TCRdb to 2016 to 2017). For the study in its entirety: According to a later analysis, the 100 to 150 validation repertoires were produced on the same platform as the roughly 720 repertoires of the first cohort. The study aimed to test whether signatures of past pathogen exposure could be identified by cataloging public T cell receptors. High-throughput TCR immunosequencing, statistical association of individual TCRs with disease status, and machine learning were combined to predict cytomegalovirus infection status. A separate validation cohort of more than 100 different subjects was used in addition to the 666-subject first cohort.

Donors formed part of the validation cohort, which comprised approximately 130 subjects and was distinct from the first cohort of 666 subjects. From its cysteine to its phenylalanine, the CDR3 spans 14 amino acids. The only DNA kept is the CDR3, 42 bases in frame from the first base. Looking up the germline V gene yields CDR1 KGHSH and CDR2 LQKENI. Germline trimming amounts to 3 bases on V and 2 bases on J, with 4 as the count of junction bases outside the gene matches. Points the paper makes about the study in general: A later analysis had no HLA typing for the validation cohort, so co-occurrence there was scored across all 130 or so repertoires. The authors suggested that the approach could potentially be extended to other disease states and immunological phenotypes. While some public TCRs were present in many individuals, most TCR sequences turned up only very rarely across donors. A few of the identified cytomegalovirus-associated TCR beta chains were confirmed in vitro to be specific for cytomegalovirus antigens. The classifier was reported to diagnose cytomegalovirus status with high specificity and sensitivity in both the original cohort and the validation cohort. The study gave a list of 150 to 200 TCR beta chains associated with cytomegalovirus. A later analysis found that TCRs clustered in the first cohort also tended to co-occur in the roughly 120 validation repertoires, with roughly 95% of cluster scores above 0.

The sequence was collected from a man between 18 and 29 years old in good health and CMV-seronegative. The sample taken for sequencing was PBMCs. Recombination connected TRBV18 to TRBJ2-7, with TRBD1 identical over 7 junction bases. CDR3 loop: CASSPGQGAYEQYF. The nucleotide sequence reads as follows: TGTGCCAGCTCACCGGGGCAGGGGGCCTACGAGCAGTACTTC. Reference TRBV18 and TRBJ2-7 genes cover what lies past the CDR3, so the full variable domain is NAGVMQNPRHLVRRRGQEARLRCSPMKGHSHVYWYRQLPEEGLKFMVYLQKENIIDESGMPKERFSAEFPKEGPSILRIQQVVRGDSAAYFCASSPGQGAYEQYFGPGTRLTVT.